Below are 10 T cell receptor beta chains sequenced from a single sample in a study of blood T cell repertoires in COVID-19. The table came from immunoSEQ multiplex PCR; TCRdb's copy has only in-frame clones and leaves some out. The sample shows approximately 170,000 clones, 85% to 90% of them seen only once. Material: peripheral blood. The receptors derive from a woman aged 60-70 years with COVID-19, enrolled during active disease.

V usage is TRBV28 and J usage is TRBJ1-1; 8 nucleotides agree with TRBD1. Germline CDR1 and CDR2: MDHEN and SYDVKM. This CDR3 spans 16 amino acids. V dropped 5 bases and J dropped 6; count of bases not matched to a gene: 14. The CDR3 region is CASSTTLDRAEPEAFF. The DNA for the CDR3 is TGTGCCAGCAGTACTACACTGGACAGGGCTGAACCTGAAGCTTTCTTT.

This sequence joins TRBV19 and TRBJ2-5, with 8 nucleotides matching TRBD1. This CDR3 is built from 14 residues. Germline V gene sequence: CDR1 LNHDA, CDR2 SQIVND (reference sequence). The V gene end was trimmed by 4 bases and the J gene end by 5 bases; junction bases not matched to a gene: 6. DNA of the CDR3: TGTGCCAGTAGTAGAGGACAGGGAGTGGAGACCCAGTACTTC. Residues: CASSRGQGVETQYF.

V is TRBV7-3 and J is TRBJ2-7; D unclear. Germline assignment: CDR1 SGHTA and CDR2 FQGTGA. Trimming removed 3 bases at V and 0 bases at J, with 6 bases between. This CDR3 is 13 amino acids long. For the CDR3, the DNA is TGTGCCAGCAGCTTTAGCAGCTCCTACGAGCAGTACTTC. Translation: CASSFSSSYEQYF.

The chain recombines TRBV27 with TRBJ2-1, with TRBD1 matching over 9 bases. Looked up from germline, CDR1 is MNHEY and CDR2 is SMNVEV (reference sequence). The CDR3 totals 12 residues. Trimming cost V 11 bases and J 9 bases; bases outside gene matches: 8. CDR3 DNA: TGTGCCGGCGGGACAGGGTCTGGTGAGCAGTTCTTC. This gives the protein CAGGTGSGEQFF.

The V and J genes are TRBV28 and TRBJ1-2, with D uncertain. Germline V gives CDR1 MDHEN, CDR2 SYDVKM. With 2 bases removed from V and 1 base from J, the gap between germline ends came to 11 bases. This CDR3 spans 15 amino acids. The CDR3 DNA sequence: TGTGCCAGCAGTTTAACGAGTTCCGGTAACTATGGCTACACCTTC. Translating it yields CASSLTSSGNYGYTF.

This chain links TRBV27 with TRBJ2-7; 9 bases map to TRBD1. With V trimmed by 4 bases and J by 3 bases, 10 bases remained unmatched. Germline V gene lookup returns CDR1 MNHEY and CDR2 SMNVEV (reference sequence). This CDR3 spans 16 amino acids. The CDR3 loop reads CASSYSAGTGIYEQYF. Written as DNA, the CDR3 is TGTGCCAGCAGTTATAGCGCCGGGACAGGGATCTACGAGCAGTACTTC.

V usage is TRBV7-9 and J usage is TRBJ1-4; D remains ambiguous. The V gene lost 8 bases and the J gene lost 0 bases, with 7 bases spanning the gap. The CDR3 sequence is 13 residues long. Germline V gives CDR1 SEHNR, CDR2 FQNEAQ (reference sequence). CDR3: CASSKSTNEKLFF. As DNA, the CDR3 is TGTGCCAGCTCTAAATCAACTAATGAAAAACTGTTTTTT. Full variable domain (remainder filled in from reference TRBV7-9 and TRBJ1-4): DTGVSQNPRHKITKRGQNVTFRCDPISEHNRLYWYRQTLGQGPEFLTYFQNEAQLEKSRLLSDRFSAERPKGSFSTLEIQRTEQGDSAMYLCASSKSTNEKLFFGSGTQLSVL.

This chain connects TRBV6-5 to TRBJ1-4; the D gene is possibly TRBD1 (5 bases). The CDR3 runs to 14 residues. Germline loops: CDR1 MNHEY, CDR2 SVGAGI. V lost 10 bases, J lost 4 bases, and 16 bases lay in between. The CDR3 sequence: CATRFGGNNEKLFF. The CDR3 coding sequence is TGTGCCACCCGGTTCGGGGGGAATAATGAAAAACTGTTTTTT.

This clone was counted once. The rearrangement links TRBV29-1 to TRBJ1-3, with 8 bases matching TRBD1. V shed 4 bases and J 3 bases; nucleotides not matched to a gene: 2. This CDR3 has 13 amino acids. Germline lookup yields CDR1 SQVTM and CDR2 ANQGSEA. The CDR3 region is CSVGGQGGNTIYF. CDR3 bases: TGCAGCGTTGGCGGACAGGGTGGAAACACCATATATTTT.

This chain links TRBV7-8 with TRBJ1-2; tentative D call: TRBD1 (6 bases). Looked up from germline, CDR1 is SGHVS and CDR2 is FQNEAQ. CDR3 size: 14 residues. Trimming removed 2 bases from V and 7 bases from J, with 14 bases in between. CDR3 region: CASSLPRQGFGYTF. CDR3 nucleotides: TGTGCCAGCAGCTTACCGCGGCAGGGGTTTGGCTACACCTTC.